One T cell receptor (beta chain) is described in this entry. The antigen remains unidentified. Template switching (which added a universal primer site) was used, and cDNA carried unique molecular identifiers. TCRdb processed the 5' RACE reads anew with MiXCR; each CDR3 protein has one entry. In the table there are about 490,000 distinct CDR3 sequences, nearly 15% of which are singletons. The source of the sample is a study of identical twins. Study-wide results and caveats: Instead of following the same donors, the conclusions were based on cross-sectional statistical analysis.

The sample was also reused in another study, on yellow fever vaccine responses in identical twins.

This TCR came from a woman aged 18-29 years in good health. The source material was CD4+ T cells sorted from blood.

CDR3 protein: CASSRAGTGIYEQYF. In DNA, the CDR3 is TGTGCCAGCAGCCGGGCCGGGACAGGGATTTACGAGCAGTACTTC. This sequence joins TRBV7-4 and TRBJ2-7, with 9 bases fitting TRBD1. In germline, CDR1 is SGHVT, CDR2 SQSDAQ. The CDR3 spans 15 residues. V dropped 5 bases and J dropped 4; count of bases not matched to a gene: 9.